A single sample gave rise to the 32 T cell receptor beta chains below, sequenced in a study of T-cell reconstitution after alpha-beta-depleted transplantation in children. Preparation of the TCRbeta library was carried out with unique molecular identifiers. TCRdb independently ran MiXCR on the PCR reads; one entry per CDR3 protein. The table records a few hundred thousand distinct CDR3 sequences, around 20% of them present only once. Sequences were derived from PBMCs from the stem cell graft donor, sampled from the stem cell graft. Source of these receptors: a human donor who donated a stem cell graft to a child with acute lymphoblastic leukemia.

The chain joins TRBV20-1 to TRBJ2-7; D ambiguous. Germline V lookup: CDR1 DFQATT, CDR2 SNEGSKA (reference sequence). V was clipped by 0 bases and J by 0 bases, with 12 bases between them. The CDR3 sequence is 15 residues long. The CDR3 sequence: CSARDYGRSSYEQYF. CDR3 bases: TGCAGTGCTAGAGATTACGGCAGAAGCTCCTACGAGCAGTACTTC.

The chain couples TRBV5-1 to TRBJ2-7, with 7 bases lining up with TRBD2. The CDR3 sequence is 16 residues long. The germline V gene encodes CDR1 SGHRS and CDR2 YFSETQ. V lost 2 bases to trimming and J lost 2 bases; unmatched junction nucleotides: 10. The CDR3 DNA follows: TGCGCCAGCAGCTTTCTATCCCTAGCGGACGCCTACGAGCAGTACTTC. Translated, it gives CASSFLSLADAYEQYF.

CDR3 loop: CASSQDNWGYGYTF. The CDR3 bases are TGCGCCAGCAGCCAAGATAATTGGGGGTATGGCTACACCTTC. This chain joins TRBV4-1 and TRBJ1-2; TRBD1 is a possible D gene (5 bases). Deletions cut 0 bases from V and 5 bases from J, with 10 bases between. Germline V gene sequence: CDR1 MGHRA, CDR2 YSYEKL. The CDR3 has 14 amino acids.

The chain joins TRBV10-3 to TRBJ2-3; 7 bases map to TRBD1. Losses at the gene ends were 6 bases for V and 4 bases for J; bases not matched to a gene: 13. Germline lookup yields CDR1 ENHRY and CDR2 SYGVKD. This CDR3 is built from 16 residues. The CDR3 nucleotides read TGTGCCATCAGACCTCTGACAGGGAAAGGTGCAGATACGCAGTATTTT. Its protein is CAIRPLTGKGADTQYF.

This clonotype was counted a few times. The chain combines TRBV11-2 with TRBJ1-1; no definite D call. The CDR3 totals 11 residues. CDR1 and CDR2 from the germline V gene are SGHAT and FQNNGV. V was clipped by 5 bases and J by 6 bases, with 7 bases between them. DNA for the CDR3: TGTGCCAGCAGCACCGGATCTGAAGCTTTCTTT. This sequence encodes CASSTGSEAFF.

A few counts support this clonotype. The V and J genes are TRBV6-2 or TRBV6-3 and TRBJ2-3; the match to TRBD2 covers 10 bases. Germline lookup yields CDR1 MNHEY and CDR2 SVGEGT. The CDR3 length is 18 residues. With 7 bases clipped from V and 3 bases from J, the junction kept 16 bases outside the gene matches. CDR3 in amino acids: CASTRRLAGAEVTDTQYF. The CDR3 nucleotides read TGTGCCAGCACCAGACGTCTAGCGGGAGCGGAAGTGACAGATACGCAGTATTTT.

This clonotype was seen more than once but under ten times. The gene calls are TRBV4-1 and TRBJ2-1; the match to TRBD1 covers 7 bases. The CDR3 runs 18 residues. J lost 0 bases, V lost 4 bases, and 12 bases had no gene match. Looked up from germline, CDR1 is MGHRA and CDR2 is YSYEKL. CDR3 nucleotides: TGCGCCAGCAGCCGTTATCTGACCGGGACAGTCTCCTACAATGAGCAGTTCTTC. This translates into CASSRYLTGTVSYNEQFF.

A few counts support this clonotype. The chain employs TRBV5-1 and TRBJ2-7; the match to TRBD2 covers 9 bases. The CDR3 runs to 16 residues. Germline V gene sequence: CDR1 SGHRS, CDR2 YFSETQ. The V gene end was trimmed by 0 bases and the J gene end by 2 bases; junction bases not matched to a gene: 6. In DNA, the CDR3 is TGCGCCAGCAGCTTGGTAAGCGGGAGGTCGACCTACGAGCAGTACTTC. Residues: CASSLVSGRSTYEQYF.

This clonotype has ten or more counts. This chain joins TRBV7-3 and TRBJ2-7; TRBD1 agrees at 9 bases. V dropped 5 bases and J dropped 5; count of bases not matched to a gene: 10. The CDR3 is made up of 15 amino acids. The germline CDR1 and CDR2 sequences are SGHTA and FQGTGA. The CDR3 region has the DNA TGTGCCAGCAGCCACACAGGGGGCAATGGAGACGAGCAGTACTTC. This sequence encodes CASSHTGGNGDEQYF.

Only a few counts were recorded for this clonotype. J is TRBJ2-7 and V is TRBV20-1, with D perhaps TRBD1 (5 bases). With 6 bases removed from V and 6 bases from J, the gap between germline ends came to 15 bases. The CDR3 covers 12 residues. CDR1 DFQATT and CDR2 SNEGSKA come from the germline V gene (reference sequence). The CDR3 is CSALIQGTEQYF. The CDR3 bases are TGCAGTGCCCTCATTCAGGGCACCGAGCAGTACTTC.

This clonotype came up many times. This rearrangement joins TRBV6-1 to TRBJ1-2; no definite D call. V was clipped by 7 bases and J by 4 bases, with 7 bases between them. Per germline, CDR1 MNHNS and CDR2 SASEGT. The CDR3 consists of 11 residues. CDR3 nucleotides: TGTGCCAGCACGGAGCTCTATGGCTACACCTTC. Residues: CASTELYGYTF.

V gene TRBV18 combines with J gene TRBJ2-1; 8 positions match TRBD2. Trimming at V came to 5 bases and at J to 0 bases, leaving 3 bases not matched to a gene. The CDR3 totals 15 residues. CDR1 KGHSH and CDR2 LQKENI come from the germline V gene. CDR3 in amino acids: CASSSGRGSYNEQFF. CDR3 nucleotide sequence: TGTGCCAGCTCATCCGGGAGGGGCTCCTACAATGAGCAGTTCTTC.

This clonotype was recorded a few times. This chain joins TRBV7-9 and TRBJ2-1; tentative D call: TRBD2 (5 bases). The germline V gene encodes CDR1 SEHNR and CDR2 FQNEAQ (reference sequence). The V end lost 8 bases, the J end lost 9 bases, and 23 bases lay between the germline ends. CDR3 length: 15 amino acids. CDR3 in amino acids: CASSWARELAREQFF. CDR3 DNA sequence: TGTGCCAGCTCCTGGGCCCGGGAATTGGCTCGTGAGCAGTTCTTC.

The chain links TRBV30 to TRBJ2-7; maybe TRBD1 (5 bases). The length of the CDR3 is 14 residues. V dropped 1 base and J dropped 5 bases, with 15 bases sitting between them. In germline, CDR1 is GTSNPN, CDR2 SVGIG (reference sequence). The CDR3 is CAWSAGRAFDEQYF. CDR3 sequence (DNA): TGTGCCTGGAGTGCGGGCAGGGCATTCGACGAGCAGTACTTC.

This clonotype has more than one count but fewer than ten. This rearrangement joins TRBV7-6 to TRBJ2-3, with D tentatively TRBD2 (5 bases). The V gene lost 1 base and the J gene lost 7 bases, with 15 bases spanning the gap. CDR1 is SGHVS, CDR2 FNYEAQ, per germline. The CDR3 is 15 residues long. The CDR3 protein is CASSLVVAYMNTQYF. The CDR3 nucleotides are TGTGCCAGCAGCTTAGTGGTAGCGTATATGAATACGCAGTATTTT.

The chain links TRBV5-4 to TRBJ1-4; D remains unclear. The ends were cut back, 0 bases at V and 14 bases at J, with 11 bases in the middle. The CDR3 runs to 12 residues. Looked up from germline, CDR1 is SGHNT and CDR2 is YYREEE (reference sequence). The DNA for the CDR3 is TGTGCCAGCAGCTTGGACCTTATATCCCTGTTTTTT. Translating it yields CASSLDLISLFF.

This clonotype was detected only a few times. V gene TRBV7-6 combines with J gene TRBJ2-1; TRBD2 might be the D (6 bases). The CDR3 runs 15 residues. Trimming stripped 1 base from V and 0 bases from J, with 7 bases between. Germline V gene sequence: CDR1 SGHVS, CDR2 FNYEAQ. The DNA for the CDR3 is TGTGCCAGCAGCTTAGGGGAGGTCTCCTACAATGAGCAGTTCTTC. Amino acid sequence: CASSLGEVSYNEQFF.

The chain employs TRBV12-3 or TRBV12-4 and TRBJ2-7; TRBD1 might be the D (6 bases). Trimming shortened V by 4 bases and J by 3 bases, and 16 bases separated the two germline ends. The CDR3 consists of 15 residues. This chain's CDR3 is CASSSVTRDIYEQYF. In DNA, the CDR3 is TGTGCCAGCAGTTCGGTCACAAGGGACATCTACGAGCAGTACTTC.

The V gene is TRBV20-1, the J gene TRBJ1-1; the match to TRBD1 covers 9 bases. Germline CDR1 DFQATT, CDR2 SNEGSKA (reference sequence). This CDR3 has 14 amino acids. J lost 10 bases, V lost 4 bases, and 13 bases had no gene match. CDR3 amino acids: CSATPPDRGRVAFF. In nucleotides, the CDR3 is TGCAGTGCTACTCCCCCGGACAGGGGACGGGTAGCTTTCTTT.

The V gene is TRBV7-9, the J gene TRBJ1-3; D gene uncertain. This CDR3 contains 17 residues. Germline-derived CDR1 and CDR2 are SEHNR and FQNEAQ (reference sequence). Trimming removed 0 bases at V and 1 base at J, with 13 bases between. CDR3 sequence: CASSLAGWMGSGNTIYF. In DNA, the CDR3 is TGTGCCAGCAGCTTAGCGGGATGGATGGGATCTGGAAACACCATATATTTT.

A few counts support this clonotype. The J gene is TRBJ2-7, the V gene TRBV15; tentatively, D is TRBD2 (5 bases). From germline, CDR1 is LNHNV and CDR2 YYDKDF (reference sequence). This CDR3 is 14 amino acids long. V lost 4 bases and J 3 bases, leaving 13 bases between the germline ends. The CDR3 DNA sequence: TGTGCCACCAGCACCGCTCATGAGGGCTACGAGCAGTACTTC. Protein sequence: CATSTAHEGYEQYF.

The V call is TRBV5-1, the J call TRBJ1-4; D is unresolved. The CDR3 length is 17 residues. Per the germline V gene, CDR1 is SGHRS and CDR2 is YFSETQ. V lost 0 bases and J 7 bases, leaving 19 bases between the germline ends. CDR3 bases: TGCGCCAGCAGCTTGGATTTGTTCGGGCGCGGTGGTGAAAAACTGTTTTTT. It translates to CASSLDLFGRGGEKLFF.

The chain is built from TRBV7-9 and TRBJ1-2; the D gene is possibly TRBD1 (6 bases). Trimming shortened V by 7 bases and J by 0 bases, and 18 bases separated the two germline ends. Germline V gene lookup returns CDR1 SEHNR and CDR2 FQNEAQ (reference sequence). This CDR3 has 16 residues. The CDR3 DNA reads TGTGCCAGCATCGCACTCAGGGGACCAGCTAACTATGGCTACACCTTC. The encoded protein is CASIALRGPANYGYTF.

This chain uses TRBV7-3 with TRBJ2-3; a possible D gene is TRBD2 (5 bases). This CDR3 spans 16 amino acids. From germline, CDR1 is SGHTA and CDR2 FQGTGA. Trimming pared 1 base from V and 0 bases from J, leaving 11 bases between. The CDR3 sequence is CASSLRGSASTDTQYF. Here the CDR3 DNA reads TGTGCCAGCAGCTTAAGAGGTAGCGCCAGCACAGATACGCAGTATTTT.

This clonotype was counted between two and nine times. The rearrangement uses TRBV2 and TRBJ1-5; no clear D gene. Germline CDR1 and CDR2: SNHLY and FYNNEI. The CDR3 consists of 15 residues. V shed 1 base and J shed 1 base, with 8 bases lying between them. The CDR3 sequence is CASSEELGSNQPQHF. CDR3 coding DNA: TGTGCCAGCAGTGAAGAGTTGGGAAGCAATCAGCCCCAGCATTTT. The full variable domain, rest sourced from reference TRBV2 and TRBJ1-5, is EPEVTQTPSHQVTQMGQEVILRCVPISNHLYFYWYRQILGQKVEFLVSFYNNEISEKSEIFDDQFSVERPDGSNFTLKIRSTKLEDSAMYFCASSEELGSNQPQHFGDGTRLSIL.

This clonotype has a handful of counts. The rearrangement joins TRBV20-1 to TRBJ1-1; tentatively, D is TRBD1 (5 bases). This CDR3 is 14 amino acids long. Trimming cost V 2 bases and J 1 base, with 11 bases left between them. Germline V gene data show CDR1 as DFQATT and CDR2 as SNEGSKA (reference sequence). This CDR3 reads CSARLGAANTEAFF. CDR3 DNA: TGCAGTGCTAGACTAGGGGCAGCGAACACTGAAGCTTTCTTT.

The chain joins TRBV12-3 or TRBV12-4 to TRBJ2-1, with TRBD2 matching over 9 bases. The CDR3 has 16 residues. V gave up 5 bases and J gave up 5 bases; unmatched junction bases: 10. CDR3 protein: CASSPTGRGGNNEQFF. The CDR3 region has the DNA TGTGCCAGCAGTCCGACGGGGCGGGGGGGAAACAATGAGCAGTTCTTC.

This clonotype was detected a few times. V and J are TRBV5-5 and TRBJ1-1, with a weak D call TRBD1 (5 bases). The CDR3 runs to 15 residues. The germline V gene encodes CDR1 SGHKS and CDR2 YYEKEE (reference sequence). Trimming pared 1 base from V and 1 base from J, leaving 11 bases between. The CDR3 DNA reads as TGTGCCAGCAGCTTGTGGGCAGACAGGAACACTGAAGCTTTCTTT. This codes for CASSLWADRNTEAFF.

The gene calls are TRBV9 and TRBJ2-7, with 7 positions matching TRBD2. The trim removed 1 base at V and 6 bases at J, leaving 7 bases unmatched. This CDR3 spans 14 amino acids. Germline values: CDR1 SGDLS, CDR2 YYNGEE. The DNA of the CDR3 is TGTGCCAGCAGCGTATCCAGCGGGACCCTCGAGCAGTACTTC. Its translation is CASSVSSGTLEQYF.

The chain has TRBV20-1 and TRBJ2-2; TRBD2 matches 8 bases. Unmatched junction bases numbered 9, after V lost 0 bases and J lost 6 bases. This CDR3 has 16 amino acids. The V gene's germline CDR1 is DFQATT and CDR2 SNEGSKA (reference sequence). The CDR3 DNA reads TGCAGTGCTAGAGATTGGAGCGGGAGTGGAGCCGGGGAGCTGTTTTTT. This encodes CSARDWSGSGAGELFF.

This clonotype was found a few times. The genes are TRBV6-5 and TRBJ2-1; 9 positions agree with TRBD1. The germline V gene encodes CDR1 MNHEY and CDR2 SVGAGI. Trimming cost V 2 bases and J 4 bases; bases outside gene matches: 6. There are 16 residues in the CDR3. CDR3 residues: CASSYGGTGRYNEQFF. The DNA of the CDR3 is TGTGCCAGCAGTTACGGGGGGACAGGGAGGTACAATGAGCAGTTCTTC.

This clonotype was seen repeatedly, ten times or more. The chain employs TRBV9 and TRBJ2-1, with 7 bases aligning to TRBD2. The germline CDR1 and CDR2 sequences are SGDLS and YYNGEE. The CDR3 sequence is 15 residues long. V dropped 4 bases and J dropped 2; count of bases not matched to a gene: 6. The CDR3 reads CASSLGGGAYNEQFF. CDR3 DNA sequence: TGTGCCAGCAGCTTGGGGGGAGGGGCCTACAATGAGCAGTTCTTC.